Listed below are T cell receptor beta chains from one sample, sequenced in a study of blood T cell repertoires in COVID-19. Using immunoSEQ multiplex PCR, the repertoire was profiled, and TCRdb retains in-frame clones only, with some absent. The sample contains a few hundred thousand clones, roughly 90% of which appear only once. Sequenced sample: peripheral blood. Source of these receptors: an older woman with acute or convalescent COVID-19. The CDR3 runs from the conserved cysteine through the conserved F or W. D genes are given only for firm matches. Not all rows give a size; the values are once, few, many and, for expanded clones, a class.

>TRBD1|TRBJ2-7|TRBV29-1|NA
TGCAGCGTCCTAACGAGGGGGCAGTTGAGCTCCTACGAGCAGTACTTC
CSVLTRGQLSSYEQYF
>NA|TRBJ2-2|TRBV19|NA
TGTGCCACCCAGAACACCGGGGAGCTGTTTTTT
CATQNTGELFF
>TRBD1|TRBJ2-7|TRBV6-5|NA
TGTGCCAGCAGTTACTCGAACAGGGGGTCCTACGAGCAGTACTTC
CASSYSNRGSYEQYF
>TRBD2|TRBJ2-1|TRBV7-6|NA
TGTGCCAGCAGCGCCTCACACGCGGCTAGCGGGTCCTACAATGAGCAGTTCTTC
CASSASHAASGSYNEQFF
>NA|TRBJ1-4|TRBV20-1|NA
TGCAGTGCTAGTCTGGACACCGCAACTAATGAAAAACTGTTTTTT
CSASLDTATNEKLFF
>TRBD1|TRBJ2-2|TRBV12-5|NA
TGTGCTAGTGGTTTGGCAACCGGGACAGGGGTATCCGGGGAGCTGTTTTTT
CASGLATGTGVSGELFF
>TRBD2|TRBJ2-2|TRBV5-1|NA
TGCGCCAGCAGCTTGCTAGCGGGGACTACGAACACCGGGGAGCTGTTTTTT
CASSLLAGTTNTGELFF
>TRBD2|TRBJ2-3|TRBV9|once
TGTGCCAGCAGCGTAGGGGAGCGGGGGGCCAGAGATACGCAGTATTTT
CASSVGERGARDTQYF
>TRBD2|TRBJ2-2|TRBV10-3|NA
TGTGCCATCAGTTCACCGGGACTAGCGGGCGTGGGTGGGGAGCTGTTTTTT
CAISSPGLAGVGGELFF
>NA|TRBJ1-1|TRBV28|NA
TGTGCCAGCAGTCCAGACAGGAGGAACACTGAAGCTTTCTTT
CASSPDRRNTEAFF
>NA|TRBJ1-1|TRBV7-6|NA
TGTGCCAGCAGCTCCCCACTTGGGGCGAACACTGAAGCTTTCTTT
CASSSPLGANTEAFF
>NA|TRBJ1-5|TRBV27|NA
TGTGCCAGCAGTTTGAGAGGGCTCAATCAGCCCCAGCATTTT
CASSLRGLNQPQHF
>TRBD1|TRBJ2-2|TRBV6-5|NA
TGTGCCAGCAGTTTGACAGGGACCGGGGAGCTGTTTTTT
CASSLTGTGELFF
>NA|TRBJ1-1|TRBV5-1|once
TGCGCCAGCAGCTTGACCGGTGAAGCTTTCTTT
CASSLTGEAFF
>TRBD2|TRBJ2-3|TRBV5-6|NA
TGTGCCAGCAGCCCTCAGAGCGGGGGTTCGACGCAGTATTTT
CASSPQSGGSTQYF
>TRBD2|TRBJ2-1|TRBV10-3|NA
TGTGCCATCAGTGAGTCGGGGACTATGAATGAGCAGTTCTTC
CAISESGTMNEQFF
>TRBD1|TRBJ1-4|TRBV18|NA
TGTGCCAGCTCACCGCAATCACAGGGGGCCATAACTAATGAAAAACTGTTTTTT
CASSPQSQGAITNEKLFF
>NA|TRBJ1-1|TRBV7-3|NA
TGTGCCAGCTCACCCCAGGCGAACACTGAAGCTTTCTTT
CASSPQANTEAFF
>NA|TRBJ1-4|TRBV6-6|NA
TGTGCCAGCAGTTACCCTCGGGGTCCTGGTGAAAAACTGTTTTTT
CASSYPRGPGEKLFF
>NA|TRBJ2-7|TRBV5-6|NA
TGTGCCAGCAGCTTGGACGGGTCCTCCTACGAGCAGTACTTC
CASSLDGSSYEQYF
>TRBD2|TRBJ2-7|TRBV5-5|NA
TGTGCCAGCAAGGTACAACGGGGCGGGAGGGAGCAGTACTTC
CASKVQRGGREQYF
>NA|TRBJ1-1|TRBV28|NA
TGTGCCAGCAGTTTAAGCAGGGCAGGAAAAGCTTTCTTT
CASSLSRAGKAFF
>TRBD1|TRBJ1-3|TRBV29-1|NA
TGCAGCGTTGAAAGGACAGGGAGCTCTGGAAACACCATATATTTT
CSVERTGSSGNTIYF
>NA|TRBJ1-2|TRBV24-1|NA
TGTGCCACCAGTGATCGCCGGGACTTAGTCCATGGCTACACCTTC
CATSDRRDLVHGYTF
>TRBD1|TRBJ1-1|TRBV7-9|NA
TGTGCCAGCAGGGGACAGGGGGCTCCGAACACTGAAGCTTTCTTT
CASRGQGAPNTEAFF
>TRBD2|TRBJ2-1|TRBV9|NA
TGTGCCAGCAGGAACCCAGCTAGCGGCGATGAGCAGTTCTTC
CASRNPASGDEQFF
>NA|TRBJ2-7|TRBV12-3/TRBV12-4|NA
TGTGCCAGCAGTTTTGGACAGTCCTACGAGCAGTACTTC
CASSFGQSYEQYF
>NA|TRBJ1-1|TRBV7-2|NA
TGTGCCAGCAATTTGGCGGGAAACACTGAAGCTTTCTTT
CASNLAGNTEAFF
>TRBD1|TRBJ2-6|TRBV27|NA
TGTGCCAGCAGTTACCGATCGGACAGGGGTGCCGGGGCCAACGTCCTGACTTTC
CASSYRSDRGAGANVLTF
>TRBD2|TRBJ2-7|TRBV28|few
TGTGCTTGGGGACTAGCGGGGAGGCCCTACGAGCAGTACTTC
CAWGLAGRPYEQYF
>NA|TRBJ2-3|TRBV7-2|NA
TGTGCCAGCAGCTTAGTCGGTGACAATGTTGATACGCAGTATTTT
CASSLVGDNVDTQYF
>NA|TRBJ1-4|TRBV12-3/TRBV12-4|NA
TGTGCCAGCAGTTTAACAGCCGGTGAAAAACTGTTTTTT
CASSLTAGEKLFF
>NA|TRBJ1-5|TRBV19|NA
TGTGCCAGCCGCGGGACGGGCAATCAGCCCCAGCATTTT
CASRGTGNQPQHF
>NA|TRBJ1-5|TRBV19|NA
TGTGCCAGTAGTATGGCCTGGGCTCAGCCCCAGCATTTT
CASSMAWAQPQHF
>NA|TRBJ2-1|TRBV5-4|NA
TGTGCCAGCAGCTTGAAATTAGGGGACTACAATGAGCAGTTCTTC
CASSLKLGDYNEQFF
>TRBD1|TRBJ1-2|TRBV5-4|NA
TGTGCCAGCAGCTCCGGACAGGTCAACTATGGCTACACCTTC
CASSSGQVNYGYTF
>TRBD2|TRBJ2-7|TRBV6-5|NA
TGTGCCAGCAGATCACCGGGACTAGCGGGAGCCGAGCAGTACTTC
CASRSPGLAGAEQYF
>NA|TRBJ1-4|TRBV7-2|NA
TGTGCCAGCAGCCCACAGGGCGGAACTAATGAAAAACTGTTTTTT
CASSPQGGTNEKLFF
>NA|TRBJ1-2|TRBV5-4|NA
TGTGCCAGCAGCCCCTACAGTGTCTATGGCTACACCTTC
CASSPYSVYGYTF
>NA|TRBJ1-3|TRBV18|NA
TGTGCCAGCGGGGGGAGGTTCGGAAACACCATATATTTT
CASGGRFGNTIYF
>TRBD1|TRBJ2-7|TRBV29-1|NA
TGCAGCGTTGCGGACAGGTCGTCCTACGAGCAGTACTTC
CSVADRSSYEQYF
>NA|TRBJ1-1|TRBV5-6|NA
TGTGCCAGCAGCTTGGAATATGGTGCGGGCACTGAAGCTTTCTTT
CASSLEYGAGTEAFF
>TRBD2|TRBJ2-5|TRBV5-4|NA
TGTGCCAGCAGCTTCCGGGGGGGCGGAGAGACCCAGTACTTC
CASSFRGGGETQYF
>TRBD1|TRBJ1-2|TRBV27|NA
TGTGCCAGCAGTTCGCAGATTACAGGGGGGTATGGCTACACCTTC
CASSSQITGGYGYTF
>TRBD1|TRBJ2-7|TRBV27|once
TGTGCCAGCAGTTCCCTGGGGACAGGAATCTACGAGCAGTACTTC
CASSSLGTGIYEQYF
>NA|TRBJ1-1|TRBV5-1|NA
TGCGCCAGCAGCTTGGAAGGAGGGCCGGGGACTGAAGCTTTCTTT
CASSLEGGPGTEAFF
>TRBD2|TRBJ2-3|TRBV4-1|NA
TGCGCCAGCAGCCAAGATCGGGGGGACCCGCAGTATTTT
CASSQDRGDPQYF
>NA|TRBJ1-5|TRBV28|NA
TGTGCCAGCAGTTTATGGATCCCCACGGGCAATCAGCCCCAGCATTTT
CASSLWIPTGNQPQHF
>TRBD2|TRBJ2-7|TRBV6-6|NA
TGTGCCAGCAGCTCCCCCGGGCTGGGGGGGAGAGGCGAGCAGTACTTC
CASSSPGLGGRGEQYF
>TRBD1|TRBJ2-1|TRBV15|NA
TGTGCCACCAGCAGGGGTCAGGGGGCAGGGCCCAATGAGCAGTTCTTC
CATSRGQGAGPNEQFF
>NA|TRBJ2-7|TRBV29-1|NA
TGCAGCGTTGACGGGATCTACGAGCAGTACTTC
CSVDGIYEQYF
>NA|TRBJ2-3|TRBV7-2|NA
TGTGCCAGCAGCTTAGGGAAGCTGGAGGGATATACGCAGTATTTT
CASSLGKLEGYTQYF
>TRBD1|TRBJ1-1|TRBV2|NA
TGTGCCAGCAGCCTGAAGGAGGGACAGCCGATTGACACTGAAGCTTTCTTT
CASSLKEGQPIDTEAFF
>TRBD1|TRBJ2-3|TRBV9|NA
TGTGCCAGCAGCGTAGATAGGACAGGGGCCACAGATACGCAGTATTTT
CASSVDRTGATDTQYF
>NA|TRBJ2-1|TRBV5-1|NA
TGCGCCAGCAGCTTGCTAGACGGCTCCTACAATGAGCAGTTCTTC
CASSLLDGSYNEQFF
>NA|TRBJ1-5|TRBV7-6|NA
TGTGCCAGCAGCCCCTACGGCGGGGGCAATCAGCCCCAGCATTTT
CASSPYGGGNQPQHF
>TRBD2|TRBJ2-1|TRBV7-2|NA
TGTGCCAGCAGCCCCCGGGGGGGCCCCTACAATGAGCAGTTCTTC
CASSPRGGPYNEQFF
>TRBD1|TRBJ1-6|TRBV7-9|NA
TGTGCCAGCAGCGAAGACAGGGGGGGAAATTCACCCCTCCACTTT
CASSEDRGGNSPLHF
>TRBD1|TRBJ2-2|TRBV5-7|NA
TGTGCCAGCAGCCCGACAGGGGGCTCCGGGGAGCTGTTTTTT
CASSPTGGSGELFF